This TCR beta chain was obtained from a study of shared clonotypes between healthy human individuals. On the study more broadly: Donor ages ranged 18 to 49 years: a couple of women, a few men.

Per the germline V gene, CDR1 is MNHNS and CDR2 is SASEGT. The CDR3 covers 15 residues. Trimming took 6 bases from V and 5 from J; bases not matched to a gene: 11. Sequenced by immunoSEQ multiplex PCR; TCRdb stores in-frame clones only, minus some. The sample has about 980,000 clones; over 60% are singletons. This sequence was found in a man aged 18-30 years in good health. Sequencing was performed on memory CD4+ T cells sorted from blood. Subset indicated: CD45RA-negative fraction. The chain has TRBV6-1 and TRBJ2-5; 8 positions agree with TRBD2. CDR3 in amino acids: CASRDTGLVKETQYF. The CDR3 DNA reads as TGTGCCAGCAGGGATACGGGACTAGTCAAGGAGACCCAGTACTTC.